The rows below give T cell receptor beta chains drawn from one sample of a study of cytomegalovirus exposure and HLA in healthy donors. Method: immunoSEQ multiplex PCR; TCRdb's copy keeps in-frame clones and lacks some. This sample has roughly 170,000 clones, with under 85% found just once. Material: PBMCs. The receptors derive from a woman in her twenties or thirties in good health and CMV-seronegative. The conserved cysteine and the conserved F or W are not part of the CDR3 here. A D gene is named only where the DNA matches it firmly. Clone size appears in some rows only: once, few, many, or a class for an expanded clone.

len	v_gene	abundance	d_gene	j_gene	CDR3aa
12	TRBV18	NA	TRBD1	TRBJ2-7	ASSRQGAVYEQY
12	TRBV27	NA	NA	TRBJ2-2	ASSFGGYTGELF
11	TRBV28	once	TRBD2	TRBJ2-1	ASSRTSAIWLF
13	TRBV15	NA	TRBD2	TRBJ2-5	ATSGLGGAQETQY
13	TRBV9	NA	TRBD1	TRBJ2-7	ASSLGPDRDYEQY
9	TRBV30	NA	NA	TRBJ2-7	AWKDYTEQY
12	TRBV6-4	medium-sized	TRBD1	TRBJ1-2	ASSEGTGGLGYT
14	TRBV9	NA	NA	TRBJ1-1	ASSFTGSALDAEAF
11	TRBV11-1	NA	NA	TRBJ1-6	ASSRLGNSPLH
13	TRBV6-4	NA	NA	TRBJ1-2	ASSDQGRFDYGYT
11	TRBV7-6	few	NA	TRBJ1-5	ASSPTLNQPQH
11	TRBV6-1	NA	TRBD1	TRBJ1-2	ASRKGTADGYT
12	TRBV6-1	NA	NA	TRBJ1-4	ASSENLAGEKLF
13	TRBV7-2	once	TRBD2	TRBJ2-1	ASSLGTSGSNEQF
15	TRBV5-5	few	TRBD2	TRBJ2-7	ASSLASGRFSTYEQY
13	TRBV4-1	few	NA	TRBJ1-2	ASSQAAGKDYGYT
12	TRBV27	NA	TRBD2	TRBJ2-7	ASSPRTSGYEQY
13	TRBV4-1	once	NA	TRBJ2-2	ASSLQVVRTGELF
10	TRBV7-8	NA	NA	TRBJ2-5	ASRTDQETQY
15	TRBV5-1	NA	NA	TRBJ2-6	ASSLAGNGSGANVLT
13	TRBV7-2	NA	TRBD1	TRBJ2-7	ASSPRDRAGGEQY
13	TRBV9	NA	NA	TRBJ1-4	ASSVAGFANEKLF